Listed below are T cell receptor beta chains from one sample, sequenced in a study of blood T cell repertoires in COVID-19. The method was immunoSEQ multiplex PCR; TCRdb's version includes in-frame clones alone and lacks a portion of them. Here the sample spans more than 250,000 clones, 85% to 90% being singletons. Source material: peripheral blood. The receptors were sampled from a woman between 50 and 59 years old with COVID-19, enrolled during active disease. The CDR3 runs from the conserved cysteine through the conserved F or W. D genes are given only for firm matches. Clone size is given for some rows only: seen once, a few or many times, or a class if the clone is expanded.

>TRBD2|TRBJ2-3|-|TRBV9
CASSVGLAGGADTQYF
TGTGCCAGCAGCGTAGGACTAGCGGGAGGCGCAGATACGCAGTATTTT
>-|TRBJ1-6|-|TRBV6-5
CAGSGQSYNSPLHF
TGTGCCGGGTCTGGACAGTCATATAATTCACCCCTCCACTTT
>-|TRBJ1-3|-|TRBV5-1
CASSRQGGSGNTIYF
TGCGCCAGCAGCCGTCAGGGTGGGTCTGGAAACACCATATATTTT
>TRBD1|TRBJ2-4|-|TRBV7-8
CASSLAGQVQYF
TGTGCCAGCAGCTTAGCAGGACAGGTTCAGTACTTC
>TRBD1|TRBJ1-4|-|TRBV5-8
CASSPRQGANEKLFF
TGTGCCAGCAGCCCTAGACAGGGGGCTAATGAAAAACTGTTTTTT
>TRBD2|TRBJ2-2|-|TRBV5-6
CASRFTSGDTGELFF
TGTGCCAGCAGGTTTACTAGCGGGGACACCGGGGAGCTGTTTTTT
>-|TRBJ1-2|-|TRBV25-1
CATHGLGVGDYGYTF
TGTGCCACCCATGGGTTGGGTGTGGGCGACTATGGCTACACCTTC
>TRBD2|TRBJ2-1|once|TRBV4-1
CASSQDASGRVQEFF
TGCGCCAGCAGCCAAGATGCTAGCGGGAGGGTCCAGGAGTTCTTC
>-|TRBJ2-7|-|TRBV28
CASTRSGTYEQYF
TGTGCCAGCACCAGGAGCGGTACCTACGAGCAGTACTTC
>-|TRBJ2-5|-|TRBV4-2
CASSLGLADILETQYF
-
>-|TRBJ2-1|-|TRBV7-6
CASSPRTRVGYNEQFF
TGTGCCAGCAGCCCCCGAACGAGGGTAGGGTACAATGAGCAGTTCTTC
>TRBD1|TRBJ1-2|-|TRBV28
CASSLGQGRGYGYTF
TGTGCCAGCAGCCTGGGACAGGGAAGGGGCTATGGCTACACCTTC
>TRBD1|TRBJ2-1|-|TRBV29-1
CSVDGQGLGDEQFF
TGCAGCGTTGATGGACAGGGGCTAGGAGATGAGCAGTTCTTC
>-|TRBJ2-1|-|TRBV3-1/TRBV3-2
CASSPSCSLATTYNEQFF
TGTGCCAGCAGCCCCTCTTGTAGTCTAGCGACGACCTACAATGAGCAGTTCTTC
>-|TRBJ2-7|once|TRBV3-1/TRBV3-2
CASGRSSYEQYF
TGTGCCAGCGGGAGAAGCTCCTACGAGCAGTACTTC
>-|TRBJ2-5|-|TRBV12-3/TRBV12-4
CASSLGQVETQYF
TGTGCCAGCAGTTTAGGACAGGTTGAGACCCAGTACTTC
>TRBD2|TRBJ2-7|-|TRBV7-9
CASSLVGGREKQYF
TGTGCCAGCAGCTTAGTAGGTGGGCGGGAGAAGCAGTACTTC
>-|TRBJ1-1|-|TRBV7-9
CASSPQALNTEAFF
TGTGCCAGCAGCCCACAGGCATTGAACACTGAAGCTTTCTTT
>-|TRBJ1-2|few|TRBV3-1/TRBV3-2
CASQGINYGYTF
TGTGCCAGTCAGGGGATTAACTATGGCTACACCTTC
>TRBD1|TRBJ1-5|-|TRBV2
CASSDRGTGYQPQHF
TGTGCCAGCAGTGATAGGGGGACAGGCTATCAGCCCCAGCATTTT
>TRBD2|TRBJ2-2|-|TRBV14
CASSPSSGRSGELFF
TGTGCCAGCAGCCCCTCTAGCGGGAGGTCCGGGGAGCTGTTTTTT
>TRBD1|TRBJ1-1|-|TRBV29-1
CSVVFTGDERAFF
TGCAGCGTAGTATTTACAGGGGACGAGCGGGCTTTCTTT
>-|TRBJ2-1|-|TRBV24-1
CATSDRDNEQFF
TGTGCCACCAGTGACCGAGACAATGAGCAGTTCTTC
>-|TRBJ1-4|-|TRBV30
CAWSVRSRQVFF
TGTGCCTGGAGTGTACGGTCCCGGCAGGTATTTTTT
>-|TRBJ1-2|-|TRBV4-1
CASSQGLPIGSGYYGYTF
TGCGCCAGCAGCCAAGGGTTGCCAATTGGATCCGGGTACTATGGCTACACCTTC
>TRBD2|TRBJ2-3|-|TRBV27
CASSLLGLAGGRTDTQYF
TGTGCCAGCAGTCTCCTGGGACTAGCGGGAGGCCGTACAGATACGCAGTATTTT
>-|TRBJ1-2|-|TRBV24-1
CATSDLGIRGYTF
TGTGCCACCAGTGATTTGGGTATTCGGGGCTACACCTTC
>TRBD2|TRBJ2-2|-|TRBV19
CASSIGLAGVSGAGELFF
TGTGCCAGTAGTATCGGACTAGCGGGGGTGTCGGGGGCCGGGGAGCTGTTTTTT
>-|TRBJ1-5|-|TRBV30
CACGGFGQPQHF
TGTGCCTGCGGGGGTTTCGGTCAGCCCCAGCATTTT
>-|TRBJ1-5|-|TRBV19
CASSIGTPSTNQPQHF
TGTGCCAGTAGTATAGGGACTCCGAGTACCAATCAGCCCCAGCATTTT
>-|TRBJ2-6|-|TRBV27
CASSLQGPGSGANVLTF
TGTGCCAGCAGTCTACAGGGACCAGGCTCTGGGGCCAACGTCCTGACTTTC
>TRBD1|TRBJ1-1|-|TRBV24-1
CATSPGQGRGNTEAFF
TGTGCCACCAGTCCGGGACAGGGGAGGGGGAACACTGAAGCTTTCTTT
>TRBD2|TRBJ2-5|-|TRBV9
CASSVGGLAGGPRETQYF
TGTGCCAGCAGCGTAGGGGGACTAGCGGGAGGGCCGCGAGAGACCCAGTACTTC
>-|TRBJ2-1|-|TRBV19
CATGQTIYNEQFF
TGTGCCACCGGACAGACAATCTACAATGAGCAGTTCTTC
>-|TRBJ1-5|-|TRBV30
CAWSSRGNQPQHF
TGTGCCTGGAGTTCTAGGGGGAATCAGCCCCAGCATTTT
>-|TRBJ1-1|-|TRBV29-1
CSLHDRLNTEAFF
TGCAGCCTTCATGACAGATTGAACACTGAAGCTTTCTTT
>-|TRBJ2-6|-|TRBV6-1
CASSDEVTGANVLTF
TGTGCCAGCAGTGATGAGGTTACTGGGGCCAACGTCCTGACTTTC
>TRBD2|TRBJ2-7|-|TRBV12-3/TRBV12-4
CASSFYAGEKQYF
TGTGCCAGCAGTTTTTATGCGGGGGAAAAGCAGTACTTC
>-|TRBJ1-5|-|TRBV19
CASSANSMNVDQPQHF
TGTGCCAGTAGTGCCAACAGTATGAACGTCGATCAGCCCCAGCATTTT
>-|TRBJ2-7|-|TRBV7-9
CASSPLGDSHYEQYF
TGTGCCAGCAGCCCCCTGGGTGACAGCCACTACGAGCAGTACTTC
>TRBD1|TRBJ1-3|-|TRBV30
CAWSVSRGSGNTIYF
TGTGCCTGGAGTGTAAGCAGGGGGTCTGGAAACACCATATATTTT
>TRBD2|TRBJ2-7|-|TRBV6-1
CASSEATPDPGGSYEQYF
TGTGCCAGCAGTGAAGCGACCCCCGATCCGGGAGGTAGCTACGAGCAGTACTTC
>TRBD1|TRBJ1-5|-|TRBV2
CASSDRDRGQNQPQHF
TGTGCCAGCAGTGATAGGGACAGGGGGCAGAATCAGCCCCAGCATTTT
>-|TRBJ1-1|-|TRBV6-5
CASSLYYRDPAFF
TGTGCCAGCAGCCTTTACTACCGGGATCCGGCTTTCTTT
>-|TRBJ2-5|-|TRBV4-1
CASSQDREPKETQYF
TGCGCCAGCAGCCAAGATCGGGAGCCCAAAGAGACCCAGTACTTC
>-|TRBJ2-3|-|TRBV29-1
CSVGSDLTTDTQYF
TGCAGCGTTGGTTCGGACTTGACCACAGATACGCAGTATTTT
>-|TRBJ2-5|-|TRBV5-1
CASSLNFPQETQYF
TGCGCCAGCAGCTTGAACTTTCCCCAAGAGACCCAGTACTTC
>TRBD2|TRBJ2-5|-|TRBV15
CATSKGRAETQYF
TGTGCCACCAGCAAAGGGAGGGCTGAGACCCAGTACTTC
>TRBD2|TRBJ2-2|-|TRBV7-8
CASSSESPGLAGVTGELFF
TGTGCCAGCAGCTCGGAGTCACCGGGACTAGCGGGAGTAACCGGGGAGCTGTTTTTT
>-|TRBJ2-1|-|TRBV5-1
CASSLVSSSYNEQFF
TGCGCCAGCAGCTTGGTCTCCAGCTCCTACAATGAGCAGTTCTTC